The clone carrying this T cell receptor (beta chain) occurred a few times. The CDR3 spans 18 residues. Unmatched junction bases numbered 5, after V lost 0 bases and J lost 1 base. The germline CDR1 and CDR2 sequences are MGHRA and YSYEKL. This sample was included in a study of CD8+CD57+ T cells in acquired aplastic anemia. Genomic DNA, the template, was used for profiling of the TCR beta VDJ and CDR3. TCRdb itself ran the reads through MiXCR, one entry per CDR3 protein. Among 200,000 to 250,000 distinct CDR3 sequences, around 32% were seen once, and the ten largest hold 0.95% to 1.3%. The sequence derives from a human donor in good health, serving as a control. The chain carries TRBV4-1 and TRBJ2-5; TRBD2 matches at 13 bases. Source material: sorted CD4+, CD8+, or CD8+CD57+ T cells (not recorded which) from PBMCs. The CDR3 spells CASSQERGLAGIQETQYF. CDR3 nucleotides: TGCGCCAGCAGCCAAGAGCGGGGACTAGCGGGGATCCAAGAGACCCAGTACTTC.